Below, one T cell receptor beta chain is given with its context. Its cognate antigen is unknown. The data were taken from a study of T-cell reconstitution after alpha-beta-depleted transplantation in children. Study observations and caveats: The authors attributed T-cell counts and diversity one year after transplant mostly to newly produced T cells. Alpha-beta T cells present about two months after transplant were reported to originate from several hundred expanded graft clones.

The CDR3 runs 14 residues. V dropped 0 bases and J dropped 7 bases, with 8 bases sitting between them. Looked up from germline, CDR1 is SGHRS and CDR2 is YFSETQ. Using unique molecular identifiers, the investigators prepared the TCRbeta library. TCRdb re-called the PCR reads with MiXCR, one entry per CDR3 protein. The sample records about 400,000 distinct CDR3 sequences, roughly 16% being singletons. The sample consisted of PBMCs, mostly from graft donor cells, taken 360 days after TCRalphabeta/CD19-depleted stem cell transplant. V usage is TRBV5-1 and J usage is TRBJ1-6; no definite D call. This receptor was obtained from a boy in the first two years of life who had a stem cell transplant for Wiskott-Aldrich syndrome, so the T cells may come from the graft donor. CDR3 amino acids: CASSLGVENSPLHF. The CDR3 DNA reads as TGCGCCAGCAGCTTGGGTGTCGAGAATTCACCCCTCCACTTT.